The present T cell receptor (beta chain) was sequenced within a study of molecular identifiers for immune sequencing clone quantification. Study observations and caveats: Sharing of a barcode by identical TCR molecules could cause highly expanded clone sizes to be underestimated.

With regard to this clonotype: What it recognizes is unknown.

MiXCR, run by TCRdb on the PCR reads, gives a single entry per CDR3 protein. The sample consists of around 470,000 distinct CDR3 sequences, over 20% of them appearing once. Naive CD8 T cells were FACS-sorted by CD8+CD4-CCR7+CD45RA+ markers. Germline CDR1 MNHNY, CDR2 SVGAGI (reference sequence). The CDR3 is 15 amino acids. Trimming took off 4 bases at V and 1 base at J, with 13 bases between the two ends. The V call is TRBV6-6, the J call TRBJ2-5; D is uncertain. Sequenced sample: naive CD8+ T cells from blood, with Jurkat cell RNA spiked in. Subset given: FACS-sorted CD8+CD4-CCR7+CD45RA+ naive T cells. The sequence was obtained from a human donor in good health. Some libraries in this study had Jurkat cell RNA spiked in. CDR3 in DNA: TGTGCCAGCAGTTTATCGGCACTATTCCAAGAGACCCAGTACTTC. Encoded protein: CASSLSALFQETQYF.